The clone carrying this T cell receptor (beta chain) occurred a few times. Its target is unknown. The data stem from a study of T cell repertoires in cytomegalovirus infection. The overall study: The authors relied on CMV epitopes, both recently identified HLA-C-restricted and well-studied HLA-B-restricted.

The CDR3 spans 14 residues. Trimming shortened V by 3 bases and J by 3 bases, and 8 bases separated the two germline ends. TCRdb itself ran the reads through MiXCR, one entry per CDR3 protein. The table lists about 500,000 distinct CDR3 sequences, more than 30% of them singletons. V gene TRBV12-3 or TRBV12-4 combines with J gene TRBJ2-2, with unresolved D. The starting material was cultured PBMCs, obtained from culture after CMV antigen stimulation. This clonotype was sampled from a human donor in good health (CMV status not recorded). Some clones in this sample may be carry-over from other donors' samples. The CDR3 DNA reads as TGTGCCAGCAGTTTGATTTCGGACACCGGGGAGCTGTTTTTT. Translated: CASSLISDTGELFF.